This TCR beta chain was recovered during a study of T-cell memory formation after mild COVID-19 (dated by TCRdb to about 2021). With regard to the full study: Most TCR sequence clusters were specific to one of the two donors. T-cell clones expanding and contracting after mild COVID-19 in two donors were tracked by longitudinal TCRalpha and TCRbeta repertoire sequencing. The cohort comprised two young, previously healthy adult volunteers, one female and one male. Overall results and qualifications from the work: SARS-CoV-2 specificity of the second-wave clones peaking on day 37 was not confirmed. Some responding clones were detected in pre-infection memory, which suggested that pre-existing cross-reactive memory T cells had joined the SARS-CoV-2 response. Contracting CD4+ clones were located mainly in the CM and EM memory subsets, whereas CD8+ clones were found to be enriched in EMRA. Balanced CD4/CD8 phenotypes were observed for clones contracting from day 15 to 85, whereas a bias towards CD4+ was observed for a second wave of clones expanding from day 15 to 37. The study covered only a couple of mild cases, and larger cohorts including severe cases with pre-infection samples were considered necessary.

Sequenced using an Illumina NovaSeq 6000. cDNA libraries for TCRalpha and TCRbeta were prepared by 5'RACE using constant-segment primers, with sample barcodes and unique molecular identifiers added. RNA was extracted from every sample with Trizol reagent. The libraries were amplified in two PCR steps, and the second step added a second sample barcode and Illumina TruSeq adapters. The libraries were sequenced on an Illumina NovaSeq using 2 x 150 bp paired-end reads. Per the source publication's procedure: The reads were demultiplexed and collapsed into UMI-guided consensus sequences using migec v1.2.7. Using mixcr v2.1.11, UMI consensuses were aligned to TRA and TRB V and J templates and then assembled into clonotypes. A clonotype was counted as expanded or contracted only when both edgeR and NoisET called the clonotype significant, with the noise models trained on biological replicates. For edgeR calls, the cutoffs were a false discovery rate-adjusted p below 0.01 and a log2 fold-change threshold of 1. As an exploratory analysis of dynamics, max-normalized trajectories of the 1000 most abundant clonotypes were examined by PCA with hierarchical clustering. Separately sequenced CD4+ and CD8+ repertoires were used to assign the CD4 or CD8 phenotype of responding clones. The public reads were run again by TCRdb, first through fastp at Q25 and then through MiXCR, and only productive beta chains were kept. Entries that share a CDR3 protein sequence are merged under the most common genes and DNA. TCRdb, rather than the study authors, made the V and J calls. In this sample the table shows around 250,000 distinct CDR3 sequences, 15% to 20% of which occur a single time. The ten largest clones represent 22% of the sample.

Ficoll-Paque density gradient centrifugation was used to isolate PBMCs. The germline V end is reduced by 0 bases and the J end by 0 bases; junction bases left unmatched: 1. Per the germline V gene, SGHRS is the CDR1 and YFSETQ is the CDR2. The CDR3 covers 15 residues, taking in both the cysteine and the phenylalanine. Just the 45-base CDR3 DNA is kept, in frame starting at base 1. On this clonotype: No cognate antigen has been identified for it. No clone much larger than this one lies a single base away; base qualities are absent.

The sequence is built from TRBV5-1 and TRBJ2-3, and TRBD1 matches 7 of the central bases. Sample: PBMCs or a T cell subset sorted from them (not recorded which). The clonotype originates from a man between 18 and 29 years old who had mild COVID-19 (a few samples of this study predate the infection). The sample titles of this study are shuffled in the database, so cell type and time point are left out; the donor was told from shared clones. The CDR3 corresponds to CASSLEGASTDTQYF. In nucleotide form, the sequence is TGCGCCAGCAGCTTGGAGGGGGCGAGCACAGATACGCAGTATTTT. Reference TRBV5-1 and TRBJ2-3 proteins supply the regions before and after the CDR3; the full variable domain is: KAGVTQTPRYLIKTRGQQVTLSCSPISGHRSVSWYQQTPGQGLQFLFEYFSETQRNKGNFPGRFSGRQFSNSRSEMNVSTLELGDSALYLCASSLEGASTDTQYFGPGTRLTVL.